This T cell receptor (beta chain) was identified in a study of shared clonotypes between healthy human individuals. The assay was immunoSEQ multiplex PCR, and TCRdb's table has in-frame clones only and misses some. This sample has more than 2,000,000 clones, with 80% to 95% found just once. The ends were cut back, 2 bases at V and 1 base at J, with 3 bases in the middle. The CDR3 has 13 residues. The germline gives CDR1 MNHEY, CDR2 SVGAGI. This clone was counted once. Other nucleotide sequences from this sample produce the same CDR3. The chain recombines TRBV6-5 with TRBJ2-1; D is uncertain. Sequenced: naive CD4+ T cells from PBMCs. The subset was: CD45RA+ positively selected. This receptor was obtained from a man younger than 35 in good health. Some clones in this sample may be carry-over from other donors' samples. CDR3 nucleotide sequence: TGTGCCAGCAGTTACGATTCCTACAATGAGCAGTTCTTC. Its translation: CASSYDSYNEQFF.